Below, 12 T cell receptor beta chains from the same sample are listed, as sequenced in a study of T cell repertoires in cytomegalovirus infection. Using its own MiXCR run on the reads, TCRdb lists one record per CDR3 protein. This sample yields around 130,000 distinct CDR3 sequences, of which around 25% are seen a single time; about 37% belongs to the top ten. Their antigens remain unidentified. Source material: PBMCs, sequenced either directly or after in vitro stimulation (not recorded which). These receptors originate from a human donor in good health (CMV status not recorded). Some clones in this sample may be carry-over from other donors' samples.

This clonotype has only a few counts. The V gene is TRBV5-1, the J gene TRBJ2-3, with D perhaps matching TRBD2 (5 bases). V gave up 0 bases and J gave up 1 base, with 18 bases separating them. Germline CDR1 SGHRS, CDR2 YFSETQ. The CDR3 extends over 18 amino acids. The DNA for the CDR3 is TGCGCCAGCAGCTTGGTCTTACGGACTCACATTCGCACAGATACGCAGTATTTT. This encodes CASSLVLRTHIRTDTQYF.

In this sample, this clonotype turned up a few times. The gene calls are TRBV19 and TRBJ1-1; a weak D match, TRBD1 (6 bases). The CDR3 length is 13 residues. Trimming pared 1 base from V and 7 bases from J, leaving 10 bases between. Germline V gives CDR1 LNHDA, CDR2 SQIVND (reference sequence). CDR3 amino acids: CASSIGFRGEAFF. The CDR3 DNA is TGTGCCAGTAGTATAGGATTCAGGGGTGAAGCTTTCTTT. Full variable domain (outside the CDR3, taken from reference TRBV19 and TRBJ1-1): DGGITQSPKYLFRKEGQNVTLSCEQNLNHDAMYWYRQDPGQGLRLIYYSQIVNDFQKGDIAEGYSVSREKKESFPLTVTSAQKNPTAFYLCASSIGFRGEAFFGQGTRLTVV.

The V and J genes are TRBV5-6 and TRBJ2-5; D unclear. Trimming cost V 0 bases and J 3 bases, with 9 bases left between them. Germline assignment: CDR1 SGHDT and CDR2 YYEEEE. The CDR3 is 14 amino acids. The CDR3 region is CASSLVQAKETQYF. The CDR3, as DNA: TGTGCCAGCAGCTTGGTTCAGGCTAAAGAGACCCAGTACTTC.

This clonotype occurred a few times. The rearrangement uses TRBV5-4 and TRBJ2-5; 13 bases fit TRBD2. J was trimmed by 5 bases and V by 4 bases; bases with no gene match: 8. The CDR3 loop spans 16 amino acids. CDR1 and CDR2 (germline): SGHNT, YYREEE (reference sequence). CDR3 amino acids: CASSPRTSGRTETQYF. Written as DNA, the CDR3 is TGTGCCAGCAGCCCCCGGACTAGCGGGAGAACGGAGACCCAGTACTTC. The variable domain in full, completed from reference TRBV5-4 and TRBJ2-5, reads ETGVTQSPTHLIKTRGQQVTLRCSSQSGHNTVSWYQQALGQGPQFIFQYYREEENGRGNFPPRFSGLQFPNYSSELNVNALELDDSALYLCASSPRTSGRTETQYFGPGTRLLVL.

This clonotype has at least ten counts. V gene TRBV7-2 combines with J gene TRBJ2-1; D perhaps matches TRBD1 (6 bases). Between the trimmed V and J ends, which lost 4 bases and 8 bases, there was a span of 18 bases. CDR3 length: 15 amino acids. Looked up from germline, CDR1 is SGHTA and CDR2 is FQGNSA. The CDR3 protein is CASSSVGQPGDEQFF. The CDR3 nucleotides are TGTGCCAGCAGCTCAGTCGGGCAGCCAGGGGATGAGCAGTTCTTC.

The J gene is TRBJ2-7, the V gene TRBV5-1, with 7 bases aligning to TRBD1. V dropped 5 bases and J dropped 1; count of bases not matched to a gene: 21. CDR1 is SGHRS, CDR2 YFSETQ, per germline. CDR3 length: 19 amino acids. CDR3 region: CASSYSPDRLVGSSYEQYV. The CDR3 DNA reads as TGCGCCAGCAGTTACTCTCCGGACAGGTTAGTGGGCAGTTCCTACGAGCAGTACGTC.

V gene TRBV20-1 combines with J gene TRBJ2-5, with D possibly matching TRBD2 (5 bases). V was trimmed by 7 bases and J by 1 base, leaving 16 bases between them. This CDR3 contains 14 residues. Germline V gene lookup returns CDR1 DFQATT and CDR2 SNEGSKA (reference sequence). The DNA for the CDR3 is TGCAGTGGGCGAGGGCCATGGGGCCAAGAGACCCAGTACTTC. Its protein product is CSGRGPWGQETQYF.

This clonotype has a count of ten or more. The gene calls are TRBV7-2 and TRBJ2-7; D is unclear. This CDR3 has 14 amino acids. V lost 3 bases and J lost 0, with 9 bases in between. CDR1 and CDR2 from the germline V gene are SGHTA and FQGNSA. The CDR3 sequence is CASSFGYSSYEQYV. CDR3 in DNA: TGTGCCAGCAGCTTCGGATATAGCTCCTACGAGCAGTACGTC.

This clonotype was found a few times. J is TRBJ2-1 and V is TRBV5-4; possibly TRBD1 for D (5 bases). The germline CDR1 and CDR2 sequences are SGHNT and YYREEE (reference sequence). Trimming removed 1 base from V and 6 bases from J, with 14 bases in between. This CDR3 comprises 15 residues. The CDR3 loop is CASSLSSGLSNEQFF. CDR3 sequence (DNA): TGTGCCAGCAGCTTGAGTTCAGGGTTGAGCAATGAGCAGTTCTTC.

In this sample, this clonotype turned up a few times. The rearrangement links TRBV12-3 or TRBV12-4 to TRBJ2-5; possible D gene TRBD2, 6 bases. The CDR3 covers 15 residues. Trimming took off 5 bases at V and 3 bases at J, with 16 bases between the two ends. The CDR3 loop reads CASSPSLGGKETQYF. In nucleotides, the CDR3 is TGTGCCAGCAGTCCTTCCCTCGGGGGTAAAGAGACCCAGTACTTC.

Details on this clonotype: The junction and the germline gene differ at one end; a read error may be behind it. This CDR3 reads CASNERFAYEQYF. CDR3 DNA: TGTGCCAGCAATGAAAGGTTCGCCTACGAGCAGTACTTC. The chain has TRBV2 and TRBJ2-7; D ambiguous. Germline CDR1 and CDR2: SNHLY and FYNNEI. The CDR3 covers 13 residues.

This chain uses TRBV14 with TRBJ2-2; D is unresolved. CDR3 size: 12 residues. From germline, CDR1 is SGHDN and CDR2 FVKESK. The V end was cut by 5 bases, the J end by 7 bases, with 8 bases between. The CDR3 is CASSFRVGELFF. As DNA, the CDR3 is TGTGCCAGCAGCTTTAGGGTCGGGGAGCTGTTTTTT. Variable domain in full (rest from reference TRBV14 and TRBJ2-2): EAGVTQFPSHSVIEKGQTVTLRCDPISGHDNLYWYRRVMGKEIKFLLHFVKESKQDESGMPNNRFLAERTGGTYSTLKVQPAELEDSGVYFCASSFRVGELFFGEGSRLTVL.